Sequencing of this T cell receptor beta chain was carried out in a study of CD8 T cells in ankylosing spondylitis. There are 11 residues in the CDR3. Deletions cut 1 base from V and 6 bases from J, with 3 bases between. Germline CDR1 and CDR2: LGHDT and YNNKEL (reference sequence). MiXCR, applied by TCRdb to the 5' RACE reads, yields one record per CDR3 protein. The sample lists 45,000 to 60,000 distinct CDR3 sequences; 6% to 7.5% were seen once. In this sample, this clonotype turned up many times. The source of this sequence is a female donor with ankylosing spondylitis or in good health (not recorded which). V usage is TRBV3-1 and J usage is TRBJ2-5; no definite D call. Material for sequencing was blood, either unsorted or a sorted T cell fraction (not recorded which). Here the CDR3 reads CASSQGQTQYF. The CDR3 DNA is TGTGCCAGCAGCCAAGGGCAGACCCAGTACTTC.